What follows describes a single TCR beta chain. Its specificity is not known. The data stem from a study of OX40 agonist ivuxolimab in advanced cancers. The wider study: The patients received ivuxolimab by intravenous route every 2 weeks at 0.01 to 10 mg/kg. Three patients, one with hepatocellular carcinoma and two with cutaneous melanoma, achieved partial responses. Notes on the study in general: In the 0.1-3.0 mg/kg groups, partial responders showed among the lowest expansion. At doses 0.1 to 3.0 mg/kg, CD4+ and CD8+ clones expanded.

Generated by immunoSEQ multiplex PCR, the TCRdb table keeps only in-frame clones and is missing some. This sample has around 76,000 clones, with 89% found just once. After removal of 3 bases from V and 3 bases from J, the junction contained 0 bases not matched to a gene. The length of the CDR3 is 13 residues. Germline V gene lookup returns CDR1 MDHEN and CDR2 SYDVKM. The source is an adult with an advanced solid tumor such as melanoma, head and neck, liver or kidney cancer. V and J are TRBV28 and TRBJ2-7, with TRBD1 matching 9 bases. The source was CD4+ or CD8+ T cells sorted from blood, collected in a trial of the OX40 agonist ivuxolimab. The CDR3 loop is CASSLTGGYEQYF. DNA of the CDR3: TGTGCCAGCAGTTTGACAGGGGGCTACGAGCAGTACTTC.